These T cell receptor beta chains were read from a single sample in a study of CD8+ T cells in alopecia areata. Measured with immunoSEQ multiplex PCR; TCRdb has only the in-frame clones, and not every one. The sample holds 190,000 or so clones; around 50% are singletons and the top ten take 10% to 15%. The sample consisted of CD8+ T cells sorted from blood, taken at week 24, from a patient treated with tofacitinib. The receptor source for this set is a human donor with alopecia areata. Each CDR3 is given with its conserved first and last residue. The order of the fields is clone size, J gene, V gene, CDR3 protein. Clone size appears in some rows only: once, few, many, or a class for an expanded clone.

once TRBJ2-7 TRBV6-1 CASSEGVKAVSYEQYF
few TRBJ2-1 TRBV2 CASILRGNEQFF
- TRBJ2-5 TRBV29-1 CSAERGETQYF
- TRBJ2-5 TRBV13 CASSSSPGAETQYF
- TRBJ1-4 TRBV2 CASTPEPTNEKLFF
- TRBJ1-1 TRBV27 CASTGGGAEAFF
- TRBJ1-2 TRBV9 CASSVSGTSNYGYTF
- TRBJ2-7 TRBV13 CASRYTGTGTHEQYF
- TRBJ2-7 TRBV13 CANSLVGTGYEQYF
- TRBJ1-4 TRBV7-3 CASSPPPGQGYEKLFF
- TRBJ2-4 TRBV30 CAWSAGRGINIQYF
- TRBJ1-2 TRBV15 CATSRDRVTDYGYTF
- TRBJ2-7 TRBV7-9 CASSSSLGTRAYEQYF
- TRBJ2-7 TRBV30 CAWRRGYEQYF
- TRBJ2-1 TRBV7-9 CASSFPGQGYNEQFF
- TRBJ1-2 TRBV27 CASRQSALDRTYGYTF
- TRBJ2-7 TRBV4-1 CASSPGQASSYEQYF
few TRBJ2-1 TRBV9 CASTDRRVILNNEQFF
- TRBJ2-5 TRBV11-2 CASSSGQGWKETQYF
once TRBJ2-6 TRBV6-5 CASSYVSGANVLTF
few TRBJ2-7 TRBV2 CANGRHSSYEQYF
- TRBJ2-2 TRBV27 CASSSGSGGELFF
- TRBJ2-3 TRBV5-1 CASADDSGVEDTQYF
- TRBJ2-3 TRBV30 CAFGQGYTDTQYF
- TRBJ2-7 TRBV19 CASSVTGGLSYEQYF
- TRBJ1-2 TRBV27 CASSYTANYGYTF
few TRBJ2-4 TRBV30 CAWSQGGIQYF
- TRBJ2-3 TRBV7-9 CASSLAAASTDTQYF
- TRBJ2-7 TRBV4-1 CASSPGGERNEQYF
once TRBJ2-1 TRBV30 CAWSEKNSEQFF
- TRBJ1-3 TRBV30 CAWNPDSGNTIYF
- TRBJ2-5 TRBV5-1 CASSFTLAGGYQETQYF
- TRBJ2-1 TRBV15 CATSRGPRDEWDISYNEQFF
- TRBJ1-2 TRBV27 CASRNLGGGNYGYTF
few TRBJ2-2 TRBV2 CASSVAGARNTGELFF
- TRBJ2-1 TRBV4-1 CASSLSSGGSNEQFF
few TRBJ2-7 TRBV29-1 CSVEEAESYEQYF